These T cell receptor beta chains were read from a single sample in a study of blood T cell repertoires in COVID-19. Sequenced by immunoSEQ multiplex PCR; TCRdb stores in-frame clones only, minus some. The sample has about 210,000 clones; 70% to 90% are singletons. The sequenced sample consisted of peripheral blood. The origin of the receptors is a woman between 50 and 59 years old with active or convalescent COVID-19. The CDR3 runs from the conserved cysteine through the conserved F or W. D genes are given only for firm matches. Some rows mark clone size as missing; the rest say once, few, many or name a class of expanded clone.

v_call	d_call	clone_size	j_call	cdr3_nt	cdr3_aa
TRBV4-2	NA	NA	TRBJ2-6	TGTGCCAGCAGCCAAGGGGAGCTCTCTGGGGCCAACGTCCTGACTTTC	CASSQGELSGANVLTF
TRBV7-9	NA	NA	TRBJ1-1	TGTGCCAGCAGCTTAGGGACGCGGGACACTGAAGCTTTCTTT	CASSLGTRDTEAFF
TRBV7-9	NA	NA	TRBJ2-1	TGTGCCAGCAGCTTGCAGCGTGAGCAGTTCTTC	CASSLQREQFF
TRBV2	NA	NA	TRBJ1-6	TGTGCCAGCGGAGGGCGGGCAGGCCTCGGAAGTGCCTCGGGTAATTCACCCCTCCACTTT	CASGGRAGLGSASGNSPLHF
TRBV3-1/TRBV3-2	TRBD1	once	TRBJ1-6	TGTGCCAGCAGCCAACCGATGGGGACAGATAATTCACCCCTCCACTTT	CASSQPMGTDNSPLHF
TRBV28	NA	NA	TRBJ1-4	TGTGCCAGCATGAGCGAAAAACTGTTTTTT	CASMSEKLFF
TRBV24-1	NA	NA	TRBJ2-3	TGTGCCACCAGGAGCCCCTCGAATACGCAGTATTTT	CATRSPSNTQYF
TRBV12-5	TRBD1	NA	TRBJ2-7	TGTGCTAGTGGGACAGGGGTTTCCCACGAGCAGTACTTC	CASGTGVSHEQYF
TRBV11-1	TRBD1	NA	TRBJ2-4	TGTGCCAGCAGCTCAGGGGGCAGGGAGGAAAACATTCAGTACTTC	CASSSGGREENIQYF
TRBV6-6	NA	NA	TRBJ2-1	TGTGCCAGCAGTTACCAGGGGCCTGGCTCCTACAATGAGCAGTTCTTC	CASSYQGPGSYNEQFF
TRBV6-8	TRBD1	few	TRBJ1-2	TGTGCCAGCAGTTATCCACAGGGGATGGACTATGGCTACACCTTC	CASSYPQGMDYGYTF
TRBV28	NA	NA	TRBJ1-4	TGTGCCAGCAGTTTGGCGGGGGGCAACTGGGAAAAACTGTTTTTT	CASSLAGGNWEKLFF
TRBV15	NA	NA	TRBJ1-2	TGTGCCACCAGCAGAGATAGGGGGAACTATGGCTACACCTTC	CATSRDRGNYGYTF
TRBV25-1	NA	NA	TRBJ1-2	TGTGCCAGCAGTTCTAATCGGGGAAAGAGCGACTATGGCTACACCTTC	CASSSNRGKSDYGYTF
TRBV19	NA	few	TRBJ1-1	TGTGCCAGTAGTACCCCCACGGGGGGGATAAACACTGAAGCTTTCTTT	CASSTPTGGINTEAFF
TRBV6-5	TRBD1	NA	TRBJ1-1	TGTGCCAGCGGGCGAGGACAGGTGAACACTGAAGCTTTCTTT	CASGRGQVNTEAFF
TRBV7-9	NA	NA	TRBJ2-1	TGTGCCGGTACTGACCTTTCCGGAGGCAATGAGCAGTTCTTC	CAGTDLSGGNEQFF
TRBV20-1	NA	NA	TRBJ2-3	TGCAGTGCATCGACAGATACGCAGTATTTT	CSASTDTQYF
TRBV6-5	NA	NA	TRBJ1-3	TGTGCCAGCAGTAAATCTACAGGGTTCGGAAACACCATATATTTT	CASSKSTGFGNTIYF
TRBV7-9	TRBD2	NA	TRBJ2-5	TGTGCCAGCAGCTTTTGGAGCGGGGGGGTAGAGACCCAGTACTTC	CASSFWSGGVETQYF
TRBV5-1	NA	NA	TRBJ1-4	TGCGCCAGCAGCTTACAGGCAACTAATGAAAAACTGTTTTTT	CASSLQATNEKLFF
TRBV15	NA	NA	TRBJ2-3	TGTGCCACCAGCAGCCGCTCCGGACTTAGCACAGATACGCAGTATTTT	CATSSRSGLSTDTQYF
TRBV11-2	NA	NA	TRBJ1-1	TGTGCCAGCAGCCCCCTTACGGGCGGAGGCACTGAAGCTTTCTTT	CASSPLTGGGTEAFF
TRBV6-5	TRBD1	NA	TRBJ1-6	TGTGCCAGCAGTTGGGGACAGACCAATTCACCCCTCCACTTT	CASSWGQTNSPLHF
TRBV19	NA	NA	TRBJ1-3	TGTGCCAGTAGTTTTTCGACTCCACTGAAGGGAAACACCATATATTTT	CASSFSTPLKGNTIYF
TRBV29-1	TRBD1	NA	TRBJ2-3	TGCAGCGTGGCCCACAGGGGCGATACGCAGTATTTT	CSVAHRGDTQYF
TRBV6-5	NA	once	TRBJ1-6	TGTGCCAGCACCCTAGCCAGCCAGTATAATTCACCCCTCCACTTT	CASTLASQYNSPLHF
TRBV10-3	NA	NA	TRBJ2-7	TGTGCCATCAATTCCGCTAATGGAGCCTACGAGCAGTACTTC	CAINSANGAYEQYF
TRBV5-1	NA	NA	TRBJ2-3	TGCGCCAGCAGGCCGCCCGGGGACGGGGGTCGTTATTTT	CASRPPGDGGRYF
TRBV18	NA	NA	TRBJ1-1	TGTGCCAGCTCACCATATTTTCTTGAGGCTATGAACACTGAAGCTTTCTTT	CASSPYFLEAMNTEAFF
TRBV4-2	TRBD2	NA	TRBJ2-1	TGTGCCAGCAGCCCATCGAGGGGAGGGTTCGACAATGAGCAGTTCTTC	CASSPSRGGFDNEQFF
TRBV5-1	NA	NA	TRBJ2-5	TGCGCCAGCAGCCGCCTTGTCGGCGGGACCCAGTACTTC	CASSRLVGGTQYF
TRBV6-5	NA	once	TRBJ1-5	TGTGCCAGCTGGGGGTGGGAGGCGGGGTATCAGCCCCAGCATTTT	CASWGWEAGYQPQHF
TRBV9	NA	once	TRBJ2-6	TGTGCCAGCCGACGGGAGAGCTCTGGGGCCAACGTCCTGACTTTC	CASRRESSGANVLTF
TRBV14	NA	NA	TRBJ1-2	TGTGCCAGCAGCCATGACATATGGGGGCTGGATGGCTACACCTTC	CASSHDIWGLDGYTF
TRBV7-9	NA	NA	TRBJ2-7	TGTGCCAGCAGCCCCCCTGGGCAGGGCTACGAGCAGTACTTC	CASSPPGQGYEQYF
TRBV3-1/TRBV3-2	NA	NA	TRBJ2-5	TGTGCCAGCAGCCAAGATGACGGGTCACCCATTTTTTACTTC	CASSQDDGSPIFYF
TRBV9	NA	NA	TRBJ1-4	TGTGCCAGCAGCACCCAGACCGGGCGGGGGTTCGAAAAACTGTTTTTT	CASSTQTGRGFEKLFF
TRBV6-6	TRBD1	NA	TRBJ1-1	TGTGCCACCGGGACAGAGAACACTGAAGCTTTCTTT	CATGTENTEAFF
TRBV5-1	NA	NA	TRBJ1-6	TGCGCCAGCAGCTTGGAGGGGGTAGGCTCCTATAATTCACCCCTCCACTTT	CASSLEGVGSYNSPLHF
TRBV9	NA	NA	TRBJ2-1	TGTGCCAGCAGCCTAGGCACCGTGGGCGAGCAGTTCTTC	CASSLGTVGEQFF
TRBV4-1	TRBD2	NA	TRBJ2-5	TGCGCCAGCAGCCAAGACCTAGCGGGAGTGAGTGAGACCCAGTACTTC	CASSQDLAGVSETQYF